The subject of this entry is one T cell receptor (beta chain). Profiled with immunoSEQ multiplex PCR; TCRdb holds only in-frame clones, not every one. Here the sample spans around 62,000 clones, 80% to 90% being singletons. The entry originates in a study of T cell changes during pregnancy in multiple sclerosis. V was shortened by 1 base and J by 7 bases, with 8 bases between the two germline ends. CDR3 size: 13 residues. CDR1 and CDR2 (germline): SGHTA, FQGNSA. This chain links TRBV7-2 with TRBJ2-1; D is perhaps TRBD1 (5 bases). The sequences come from peripheral blood, collected in the first trimester of pregnancy. The source of this sequence is a female donor with multiple sclerosis, enrolled in a pregnancy study. DNA of the CDR3: TGTGCCAGCAGCTTAGGTCCAGGGAATGAGCAGTTCTTC. This codes for CASSLGPGNEQFF.